This TCR beta chain emerged from a study of blood T cell repertoires in COVID-19. On the study more broadly: Samples taken during acute and convalescent COVID-19 were collected in the United States, Italy and Spain. T cells, B-cell-depleted T cells, or PBMCs supplied cDNA or gDNA.

CDR1 and CDR2 from the germline V gene are WSHSY and SAAADI. The CDR3 totals 13 residues. The V and J ends lost 8 bases and 6 bases, in that order; junction bases with no gene match: 3. In the original analysis: The authors estimated nucleated cell counts from reference gene primer amplification. Repertoires were generated with immunoSEQ multiplex PCR, while TCRdb's copy carries only in-frame clones and drops some. That table is the source of V, J and clone size, and D and trimming were worked out from the DNA. The sample shows 150,000 to 200,000 clones, less than 90% of them seen only once. This clonotype was sampled from a man aged 65-85 years with active or convalescent COVID-19. The gene calls are TRBV10-2 and TRBJ2-1, with 11 bases that match TRBD2. The sample comprised peripheral blood. CDR3: CASSGTSGNEQFF. In DNA, the CDR3 is TGCGCCAGCTCCGGGACTAGCGGCAATGAGCAGTTCTTC.